This TCR beta chain was obtained from a study of blood T cell repertoires in COVID-19. The wider study: Some COVID-19 samples were acute and others convalescent; all came from the United States, Italy and Spain.

This clone has only one observation. This CDR3 contains 13 residues. Trimming removed 4 bases from V and 0 bases from J, with 6 bases in between. Germline V gene sequence: CDR1 SNHLY, CDR2 FYNNEI. As originally analysed: The assay estimated nucleated cells by amplifying reference gene primers. Some clones are missing from TCRdb's copy, which holds only in-frame ones; the method was immunoSEQ multiplex PCR. For V, J and clone size, that table is used; D and trimming come from the DNA. The sample lists roughly 260,000 clones, roughly 90% occurring once. Sample: peripheral blood. The TCR originated in a woman aged 25 to 39 with COVID-19, enrolled during active disease. The chain links TRBV2 to TRBJ2-5; D gene unclear. The CDR3 loop reads CASSAGYQETQYF. CDR3 coding DNA: TGTGCCAGCAGTGCCGGGTACCAAGAGACCCAGTACTTC.